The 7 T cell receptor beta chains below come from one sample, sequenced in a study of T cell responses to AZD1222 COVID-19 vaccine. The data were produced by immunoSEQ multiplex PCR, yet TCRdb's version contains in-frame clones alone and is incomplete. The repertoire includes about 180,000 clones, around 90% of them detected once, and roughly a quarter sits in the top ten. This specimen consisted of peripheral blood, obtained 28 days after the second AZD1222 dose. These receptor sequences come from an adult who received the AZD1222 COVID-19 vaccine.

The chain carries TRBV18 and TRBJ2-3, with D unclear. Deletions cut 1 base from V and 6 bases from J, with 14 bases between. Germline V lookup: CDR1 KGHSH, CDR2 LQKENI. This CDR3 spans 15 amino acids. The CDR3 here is CASSPLLSTADTQYF. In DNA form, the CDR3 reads TGTGCCAGCTCACCACTCCTTAGCACCGCGGATACGCAGTATTTT.

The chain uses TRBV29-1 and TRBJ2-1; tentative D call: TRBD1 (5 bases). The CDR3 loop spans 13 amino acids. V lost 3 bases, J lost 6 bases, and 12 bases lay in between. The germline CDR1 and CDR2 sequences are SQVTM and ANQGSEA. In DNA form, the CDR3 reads TGCAGCGTTGAGCGCAGGGTGGGCAATGAGCAGTTCTTC. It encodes CSVERRVGNEQFF.

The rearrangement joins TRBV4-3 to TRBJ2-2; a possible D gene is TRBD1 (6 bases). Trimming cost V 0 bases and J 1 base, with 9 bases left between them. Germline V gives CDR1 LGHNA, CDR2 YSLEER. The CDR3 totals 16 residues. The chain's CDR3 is CASSQDGTLNTGELFF. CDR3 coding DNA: TGCGCCAGCAGCCAAGACGGGACACTGAACACCGGGGAGCTGTTTTTT.

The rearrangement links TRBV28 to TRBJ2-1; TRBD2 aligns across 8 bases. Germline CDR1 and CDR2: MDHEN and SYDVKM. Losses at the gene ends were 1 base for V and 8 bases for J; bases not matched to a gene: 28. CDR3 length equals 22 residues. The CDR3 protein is CASSLSQTGREGQILSLDEQFF. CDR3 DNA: TGTGCCAGCAGTTTATCCCAGACGGGTCGGGAGGGCCAAATTCTCTCTTTAGATGAGCAGTTCTTC.

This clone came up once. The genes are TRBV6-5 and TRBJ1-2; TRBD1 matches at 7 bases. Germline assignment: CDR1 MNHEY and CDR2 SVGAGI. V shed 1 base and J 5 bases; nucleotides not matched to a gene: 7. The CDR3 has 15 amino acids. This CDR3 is CASSYLPTGSYGYTF. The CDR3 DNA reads TGTGCCAGCAGTTACTTACCGACAGGGTCTTATGGCTACACCTTC.

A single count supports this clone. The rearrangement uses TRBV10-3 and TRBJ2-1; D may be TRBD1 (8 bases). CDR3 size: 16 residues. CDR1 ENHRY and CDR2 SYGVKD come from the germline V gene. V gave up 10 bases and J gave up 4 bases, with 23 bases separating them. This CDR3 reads CASYQGAASGYNEQFF. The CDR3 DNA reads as TGTGCCAGCTATCAGGGGGCTGCTAGCGGATACAATGAGCAGTTCTTC.

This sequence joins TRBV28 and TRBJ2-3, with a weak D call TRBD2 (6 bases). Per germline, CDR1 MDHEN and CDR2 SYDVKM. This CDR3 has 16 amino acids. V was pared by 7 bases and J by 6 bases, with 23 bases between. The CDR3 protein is CASTAERRWGEDTQYF. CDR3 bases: TGTGCCAGCACCGCGGAGCGGCGGTGGGGGGAGGATACGCAGTATTTT.